This TCR beta chain was profiled in a study of T cell repertoires in cytomegalovirus infection. Trimming took off 8 bases at V and 7 bases at J, with 8 bases between the two ends. The germline V gene encodes CDR1 MDHEN and CDR2 SYDVKM. The CDR3 runs 10 residues. TCRdb re-analysed the reads in MiXCR, keeping a single row per CDR3 protein. The sample lists 200,000 to 300,000 distinct CDR3 sequences, roughly 12% occurring once. The chain uses TRBV28 and TRBJ1-1; D possibly corresponds to TRBD1 (5 bases). Source material: PBMCs. The TCR comes from a human donor in good health (CMV status not recorded). Some clones in this sample may be carry-over from other donors' samples. The chain's CDR3 is CASQGREAFF. For the CDR3, the DNA is TGTGCCAGCCAGGGACGTGAAGCTTTCTTT.